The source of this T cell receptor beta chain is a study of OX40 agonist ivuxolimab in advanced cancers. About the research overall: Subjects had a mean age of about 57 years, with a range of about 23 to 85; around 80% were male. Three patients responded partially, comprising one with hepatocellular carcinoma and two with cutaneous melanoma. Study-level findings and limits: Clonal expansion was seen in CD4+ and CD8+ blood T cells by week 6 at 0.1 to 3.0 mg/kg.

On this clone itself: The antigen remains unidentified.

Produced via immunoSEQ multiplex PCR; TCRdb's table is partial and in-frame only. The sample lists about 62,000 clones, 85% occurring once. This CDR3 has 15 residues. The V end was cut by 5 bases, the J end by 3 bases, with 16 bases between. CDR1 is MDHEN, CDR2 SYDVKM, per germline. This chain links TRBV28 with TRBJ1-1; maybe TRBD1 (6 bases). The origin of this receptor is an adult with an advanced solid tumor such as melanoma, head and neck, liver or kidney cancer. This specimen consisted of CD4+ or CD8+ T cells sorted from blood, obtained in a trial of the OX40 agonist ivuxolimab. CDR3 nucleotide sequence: TGTGCCAGCAGTACCCGTAGGGGGACCCACACTGAAGCTTTCTTT. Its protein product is CASSTRRGTHTEAFF.